This T cell receptor beta chain appears in the sequencing data of a study of relationships among human T cell subsets (dated by TCRdb to the early 2010s). About the full investigation: Sequencing was performed on eight distinct blood T cell populations: pan T, CD8 cytotoxic, regulatory, Th1, Th2, naive plus transitional, activated and memory cells.

As for this clonotype: No cognate antigen has been identified for it. No per-base quality is available; no much larger clone lies one base away.

Library creation used multiplex PCR. For sequencing, a 454 GS FLX was employed. Semiquantitative ARM-PCR was used to amplify the TCR alpha and beta CDR3 regions from mRNA. In ARM-PCR, tagged nested gene-specific primers were applied first, and communal superprimers then carried out the exponential amplification. Nested primers were removed by exonuclease before the second amplification round on first-round PCR products. The amplicons were sequenced on the 454 platform, a system that can rapidly sequence millions of DNA fragments without cloning bias. A read mappable to both V and J germline segments was defined as an effective read. Per the source publication's procedure: Reads were assigned to germline V, D and J segments with IRmap, which uses pyromap, a Smith-Waterman modification adapted to 454 sequencing errors. D-beta assignments were filtered with cutoffs set at the 99th percentile of alignment scores obtained from simulated random sequences. CDR3 was defined as the amino acids lying between the conserved V-segment Y[YFLI]C motif and the J-segment [FW]GXGT motif. Repertoire diversity was estimated with a compound Poisson process model previously applied to large-scale EST data. A procedure for detecting cross-contamination was applied so that sample contamination could be argued against as the origin of shared CDR3s. TCRdb passed the public sequencing reads through fastp at Q25 and MiXCR, retaining productive beta sequences. Entries are consolidated by CDR3 protein sequence, retaining the most common genes and DNA. TCRdb's processing, not the authors' own work, is the source of the V and J calls. In this sample the table shows 13,000 or so distinct CDR3 sequences, around 70% of which occur a single time. The top ten hold 30% of the sample.

Paper-wide results and their limitations: The considerable overlap in CDR3s among Th1, Th2 and regulatory T cells was taken as suggesting that cell fate choices are stochastic. Over 60% of CD8+ cytotoxic sequences were found to belong to clones with over 100 reads, whereas few such clones were observed in the regulatory and Th2 subsets. The bead-based sorting could not exclude a CD4+CD8+ double-positive population. No statistically significant differences in V, D and J usage, CDR3 length or N-nucleotide additions were observed among the seven subsets.

Including the terminal cysteine and phenylalanine, the CDR3 comprises 17 residues. CDR3 DNA only is kept here, 51 bases in frame from base 1. Unmatched junction bases come to 14, with V trimmed by 2 bases and J by 6 bases. CDR1 and CDR2 were assigned from the germline V gene as MDHEN and SYDVKM. Following the CD25, CD56 and CD294 bead selections, the CD4+CD25-CD294- flow-through was collected as the Th1 cells. Miltenyi superparamagnetic beads coated with subset-specific monoclonal antibodies were used for isolation of the T cell subsets. All T cell populations were isolated from peripheral blood. Whole blood was subjected to Ficoll separation to obtain mononuclear cells, from which monocytes were subsequently depleted using anti-CD14 microbeads. The isolated cell populations were resuspended in RNAprotect reagent immediately.

This TCR was sampled from a middle-aged man in good health. Sequenced material: CD4+ Th1 cells sorted from blood. The sample's cell subset or site label, decoded: CD4+CD25-CD294- T helper 1 cells. The rearranged chain carries TRBV28 and TRBJ2-7; 9 bases in the junction line up with TRBD1. The nucleotide sequence reads as follows: TGTGCCAGCAGTTTACTCACTCCCGACAGGGGGTCATTCGAGCAGTACTTC. Its product reads: CASSLLTPDRGSFEQYF.